The clone carrying this TCR beta chain was observed a handful of times. This specimen comes from a study of patients and donors after allogeneic stem cell transplantation. TCRdb itself ran the RT-PCR reads through MiXCR, one entry per CDR3 protein. The data hold a few hundred thousand distinct CDR3 sequences, with around 40% observed a single time. The trim removed 6 bases at V and 0 bases at J, leaving 9 bases unmatched. The CDR3 length is 15 residues. Per the germline V gene, CDR1 is DFQATT and CDR2 is SNEGSKA (reference sequence). This clonotype originated in a human donor who was either an allogeneic HSCT recipient or a stem cell or donor lymphocyte infusion donor (not recorded which). It is not recorded whose cells these are; they may come from a transplant donor. The chain employs TRBV20-1 and TRBJ1-1; 8 nucleotides line up with TRBD1. Sequenced material: blood, either unsorted or a sorted T cell fraction (not recorded which). The CDR3 loop is CSADTGGVMNTEAFF. The CDR3 nucleotides are TGCAGTGCCGATACAGGGGGAGTTATGAACACTGAAGCTTTCTTT.